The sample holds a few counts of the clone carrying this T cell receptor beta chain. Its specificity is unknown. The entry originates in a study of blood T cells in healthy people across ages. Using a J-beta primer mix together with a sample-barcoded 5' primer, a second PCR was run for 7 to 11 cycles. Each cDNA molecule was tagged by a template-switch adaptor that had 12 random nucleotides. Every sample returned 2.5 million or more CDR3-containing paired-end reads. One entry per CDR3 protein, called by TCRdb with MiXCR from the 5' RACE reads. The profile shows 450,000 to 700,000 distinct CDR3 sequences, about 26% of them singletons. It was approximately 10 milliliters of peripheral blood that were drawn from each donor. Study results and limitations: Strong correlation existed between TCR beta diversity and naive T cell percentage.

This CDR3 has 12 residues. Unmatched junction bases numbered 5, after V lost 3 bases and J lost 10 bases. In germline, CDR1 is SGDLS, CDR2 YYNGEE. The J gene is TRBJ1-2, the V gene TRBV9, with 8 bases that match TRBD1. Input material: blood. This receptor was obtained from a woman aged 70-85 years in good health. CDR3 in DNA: TGTGCCAGCAGCGCCGACAGGGGTCCCTACACCTTC. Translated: CASSADRGPYTF. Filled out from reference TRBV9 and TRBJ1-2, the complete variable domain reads DSGVTQTPKHLITATGQRVTLRCSPRSGDLSVYWYQQSLDQGLQFLIQYYNGEERAKGNILERFSAQQFPDLHSELNLSSLELGDSALYFCASSADRGPYTFGSGTRLTVV.